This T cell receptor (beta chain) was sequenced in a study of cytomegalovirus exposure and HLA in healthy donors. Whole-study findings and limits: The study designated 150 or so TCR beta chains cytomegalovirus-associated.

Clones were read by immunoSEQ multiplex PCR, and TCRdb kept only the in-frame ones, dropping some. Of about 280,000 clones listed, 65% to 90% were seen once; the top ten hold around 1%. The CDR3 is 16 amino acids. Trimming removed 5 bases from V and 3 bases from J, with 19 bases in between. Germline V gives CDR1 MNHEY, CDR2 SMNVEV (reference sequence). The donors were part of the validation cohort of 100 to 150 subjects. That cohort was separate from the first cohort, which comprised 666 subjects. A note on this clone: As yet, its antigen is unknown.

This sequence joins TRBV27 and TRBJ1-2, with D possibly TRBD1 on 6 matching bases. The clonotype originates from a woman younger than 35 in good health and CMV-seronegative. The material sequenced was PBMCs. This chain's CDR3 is CASSPSTGPTYYGYTF. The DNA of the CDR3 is TGTGCCAGCAGTCCTTCGACAGGACCGACTTACTATGGCTACACCTTC.